These 27 T cell receptor beta chains were sequenced from one sample in a study of blood T cell repertoires in COVID-19. Using immunoSEQ multiplex PCR, the repertoire was profiled, and TCRdb retains in-frame clones only, with some absent. The sample yields 200,000 to 250,000 clones, roughly 90% seen once. Sequencing was carried out using peripheral blood. The receptors here all came from a man in his fifties or sixties who had recovered from COVID-19.

The chain carries TRBV28 and TRBJ1-3; D possibly corresponds to TRBD1 (5 bases). Trimming pared 3 bases from V and 2 bases from J, leaving 14 bases between. Germline-derived CDR1 and CDR2 are MDHEN and SYDVKM. This CDR3 has 16 amino acids. CDR3: CASSLQGLGTGNTIYF. CDR3 coding DNA: TGTGCCAGCAGTTTGCAGGGTCTCGGTACTGGAAACACCATATATTTT.

V is TRBV5-6 and J is TRBJ1-1; D unclear. Trimming shortened V by 1 base and J by 1 base, and 8 bases separated the two germline ends. From germline, CDR1 is SGHDT and CDR2 YYEEEE. The CDR3 has 14 residues. DNA of the CDR3: TGTGCCAGCAGCTTGTTGTGGCAGAACACTGAAGCTTTCTTT. This encodes CASSLLWQNTEAFF.

This chain connects TRBV9 to TRBJ1-3; no reliable D call. With 0 bases removed from V and 2 bases from J, the gap between germline ends came to 6 bases. Germline-derived CDR1 and CDR2 are SGDLS and YYNGEE. This CDR3 contains 14 residues. The CDR3 DNA reads TGTGCCAGCAGCGTAGGGTCTACTGGAAACACCATATATTTT. It is translated as CASSVGSTGNTIYF.

The chain employs TRBV19 and TRBJ2-2; TRBD1 agrees at 7 bases. With 6 bases clipped from V and 4 bases from J, the junction kept 5 bases outside the gene matches. This CDR3 contains 14 residues. Germline V gene lookup returns CDR1 LNHDA and CDR2 SQIVND (reference sequence). The CDR3 here is CASRDRTFTGELFF. In DNA, the CDR3 is TGTGCCAGTAGGGACAGGACCTTCACCGGGGAGCTGTTTTTT.

The chain has TRBV2 and TRBJ1-1; D not resolved. Germline CDR1 and CDR2: SNHLY and FYNNEI. Trimming stripped 6 bases from V and 0 bases from J, with 8 bases between. This CDR3 contains 13 residues. The CDR3 DNA reads as TGTGCCAGCAGCCGGGAAATGAACACTGAAGCTTTCTTT. This translates into CASSREMNTEAFF.

The chain carries TRBV27 and TRBJ2-1, with TRBD2 identical over 8 bases. The V gene's germline CDR1 is MNHEY and CDR2 SMNVEV (reference sequence). V lost 7 bases and J lost 0; bases outside the gene matches: 5. This CDR3 is built from 15 residues. The CDR3 region has the DNA TGTGCCAGCACCTTAAGCGGGAGCTCCTACAATGAGCAGTTCTTC. It codes for CASTLSGSSYNEQFF.

The chain employs TRBV18 and TRBJ2-6, with a possible D match to TRBD2 (5 bases). Germline V gene lookup returns CDR1 KGHSH and CDR2 LQKENI. The CDR3 is 16 residues long. With 3 bases removed from V and 4 bases from J, the gap between germline ends came to 13 bases. Here the CDR3 reads CASSPQERVGANVLTF. The CDR3, as DNA: TGTGCCAGCTCACCGCAGGAGAGGGTAGGGGCCAACGTCCTGACTTTC. The whole variable domain, remainder taken from reference TRBV18 and TRBJ2-6, is NAGVMQNPRHLVRRRGQEARLRCSPMKGHSHVYWYRQLPEEGLKFMVYLQKENIIDESGMPKERFSAEFPKEGPSILRIQQVVRGDSAAYFCASSPQERVGANVLTFGAGSRLTVL.

The chain is built from TRBV15 and TRBJ1-4, with TRBD1 as a possible D gene (6 bases). The CDR3 covers 16 residues. Trimming shortened V by 0 bases and J by 5 bases, and 13 bases separated the two germline ends. Germline-derived CDR1 and CDR2 are LNHNV and YYDKDF (reference sequence). The DNA of the CDR3 is TGTGCCACCAGCAGAGATTCCGGAACAGGGAATGAAAAACTGTTTTTT. Residues: CATSRDSGTGNEKLFF.

This sequence joins TRBV19 and TRBJ1-1; 8 bases align to TRBD1. Losses at the gene ends were 4 bases for V and 4 bases for J; bases not matched to a gene: 11. The CDR3 sequence is 16 residues long. Germline values: CDR1 LNHDA, CDR2 SQIVND (reference sequence). CDR3 in DNA: TGTGCCAGTAGTAGTATCGGGACAGGAGGTGGCACTGAAGCTTTCTTT. Translating gives CASSSIGTGGGTEAFF.

The J gene is TRBJ2-3, the V gene TRBV18, with D perhaps matching TRBD1 (6 bases). This CDR3 region has 14 residues. Trimming cost V 3 bases and J 7 bases, with 14 bases left between them. From germline, CDR1 is KGHSH and CDR2 LQKENI. The CDR3 is CASSPGTPRNTQYF. The CDR3 DNA reads as TGTGCCAGCTCACCCGGGACACCGCGGAATACGCAGTATTTT.

This chain links TRBV7-9 with TRBJ2-7; 9 nucleotides match TRBD1. After removal of 3 bases from V and 0 bases from J, the junction contained 3 bases not matched to a gene. The CDR3 contains 15 residues. CDR1 and CDR2 (germline): SEHNR, FQNEAQ (reference sequence). The CDR3 is CASSFGQGSSYEQYF. The CDR3 DNA follows: TGTGCCAGCAGCTTTGGACAGGGGAGCTCCTACGAGCAGTACTTC.

The chain recombines TRBV3-1 (or the pseudogene TRBV3-2) with TRBJ2-1; 7 nucleotides agree with TRBD2. There are 15 residues in the CDR3. Germline CDR1 LGHDT, CDR2 YNNKEL (reference sequence). V dropped 0 bases and J dropped 6; count of bases not matched to a gene: 5. Written as DNA, the CDR3 is TGTGCCAGCAGCCAAGAGACTAGCAGGTTCAATGAGCAGTTCTTC. Protein: CASSQETSRFNEQFF.

The chain joins TRBV5-1 to TRBJ2-1; 7 positions match TRBD1. Germline V CDR1 and CDR2: SGHRS, YFSETQ. This CDR3 spans 16 amino acids. Trimming at V came to 4 bases and at J to 2 bases, leaving 9 bases not matched to a gene. CDR3 region: CASSPAPGQPYNEQFF. CDR3 nucleotides: TGCGCCAGCAGCCCCGCTCCGGGACAGCCCTACAATGAGCAGTTCTTC.

The chain uses TRBV4-3 and TRBJ1-2, with D perhaps TRBD1 (6 bases). V lost 3 bases and J lost 8, with 16 bases in between. This CDR3 region has 14 residues. Germline loops: CDR1 LGHNA, CDR2 YSLEER. The CDR3 nucleotides read TGCGCCAGCAGCCACAACCCCTCAGGGGTAGGCTACACCTTC. Encoded protein: CASSHNPSGVGYTF.

The chain employs TRBV7-8 and TRBJ1-5; 11 positions match TRBD1. V shed 5 bases and J 7 bases; nucleotides not matched to a gene: 4. CDR1 is SGHVS, CDR2 FQNEAQ, per germline. The CDR3 spans 14 residues. CDR3 protein: CASSAGTGGQPQHF. Here the CDR3 DNA reads TGTGCCAGCAGCGCCGGGACAGGGGGGCAGCCCCAGCATTTT.

The gene calls are TRBV6-1 and TRBJ2-7, with D maybe TRBD2 (6 bases). With 1 base removed from V and 2 bases from J, the gap between germline ends came to 9 bases. The CDR3 runs to 14 residues. Germline CDR1 and CDR2: MNHNS and SASEGT. CDR3 nucleotides: TGTGCCAGCAGTGAAGGGCTAGCGCCCTACGAGCAGTACTTC. It codes for CASSEGLAPYEQYF.

CDR3 loop: CASSLATGHVYGYTF. The CDR3 DNA is TGTGCCAGCAGTTTAGCCACAGGACATGTCTATGGCTACACCTTC. The chain is built from TRBV28 and TRBJ1-2; a possible D gene is TRBD1 (5 bases). Germline CDR1 and CDR2: MDHEN and SYDVKM. V dropped 2 bases and J dropped 4 bases, with 14 bases sitting between them. The CDR3 loop spans 15 amino acids.

This chain uses TRBV27 with TRBJ2-7, with TRBD1 matching 9 bases. Per germline, CDR1 MNHEY and CDR2 SMNVEV (reference sequence). The J segment lost 1 base and the V segment lost 6 bases, leaving 4 bases of the junction unmatched. The CDR3 has 14 residues. The CDR3 nucleotides are TGTGCCAGCAGCAAAGGACAGGGGTCCTACGAGCAGTACTTC. It encodes CASSKGQGSYEQYF.

The chain joins TRBV10-3 to TRBJ2-7, with a possible D match to TRBD2 (6 bases). The CDR3 sequence is 17 residues long. Between the trimmed V and J ends, which lost 0 bases and 4 bases, there was a span of 19 bases. Germline V lookup: CDR1 ENHRY, CDR2 SYGVKD. The CDR3 sequence is CAISESGSWVRGYEQYF. CDR3 nucleotides: TGTGCCATCAGTGAGTCTGGGTCCTGGGTGCGGGGATACGAGCAGTACTTC.

This clone was seen once. The chain carries TRBV10-3 and TRBJ2-7; 8 bases are a match to TRBD2. The CDR3 sequence is 14 residues long. Unmatched junction bases numbered 8, after V lost 3 bases and J lost 7 bases. Looked up from germline, CDR1 is ENHRY and CDR2 is SYGVKD. The CDR3 nucleotides are TGTGCCATCAGTGATCGGGGGGGGCTGGAAGAGCAGTACTTC. As protein: CAISDRGGLEEQYF.

The V and J genes are TRBV6-4 and TRBJ2-7, with D unresolved. Germline CDR1 MRHNA, CDR2 SNTAGT. There are 10 residues in the CDR3. V lost 10 bases, J lost 5 bases, and 9 bases lay in between. CDR3 region: CATPSDEQYF. The CDR3, as DNA: TGTGCCACCCCCAGCGACGAGCAGTACTTC.

J is TRBJ1-4 and V is TRBV18, with a possible D match to TRBD1 (5 bases). This CDR3 comprises 13 residues. The germline V and J ends were trimmed by 2 bases and 8 bases, with 9 bases remaining between them. Germline V lookup: CDR1 KGHSH, CDR2 LQKENI. For the CDR3, the DNA is TGTGCCAGCTCACCAGGGGCGGGGGAAAAACTGTTTTTT. Its translation is CASSPGAGEKLFF.

This clone came up once. The chain employs TRBV24-1 and TRBJ1-1; D gene ambiguous. Trimming cost V 2 bases and J 4 bases, with 7 bases left between them. The germline gives CDR1 KGHDR, CDR2 SFDVKD. The CDR3 covers 13 residues. The chain's CDR3 is CATSDSGSTEAFF. DNA of the CDR3: TGTGCCACCAGTGATTCGGGGTCCACTGAAGCTTTCTTT.

The V and J genes are TRBV28 and TRBJ1-1; 7 bases line up with TRBD1. This CDR3 is 17 amino acids long. The V segment lost 5 bases and the J segment 5 bases; nucleotides outside the gene matches: 17. Germline-derived CDR1 and CDR2 are MDHEN and SYDVKM. The CDR3 nucleotides read TGTGCCAGCAGTAAAGGGACAGTTTCCGTCTTTGGGACTGAAGCTTTCTTT. Residues: CASSKGTVSVFGTEAFF. Using reference TRBV28 and TRBJ1-1 for the parts outside the CDR3, the full variable domain is DVKVTQSSRYLVKRTGEKVFLECVQDMDHENMFWYRQDPGLGLRLIYFSYDVKMKEKGDIPEGYSVSREKKERFSLILESASTNQTSMYLCASSKGTVSVFGTEAFFGQGTRLTVV.

The chain carries TRBV27 and TRBJ2-7; no definite D call. Germline V gene lookup returns CDR1 MNHEY and CDR2 SMNVEV (reference sequence). The CDR3 consists of 13 residues. Trimming took off 6 bases at V and 0 bases at J, with 9 bases between the two ends. CDR3 in amino acids: CASSRAGSYEQYF. Written as DNA, the CDR3 is TGTGCCAGCAGCAGAGCAGGCTCCTACGAGCAGTACTTC.

The gene calls are TRBV5-4 and TRBJ2-7; a possible D gene is TRBD1 (6 bases). Germline-derived CDR1 and CDR2 are SGHNT and YYREEE (reference sequence). This CDR3 spans 14 amino acids. V was clipped by 6 bases and J by 2 bases, with 15 bases between them. The CDR3, as DNA: TGTGCCAGCACCCGAGGGGGTAATCCCTACGAGCAGTACTTC. As protein: CASTRGGNPYEQYF.

In this sample, this clone turned up a few times. The chain couples TRBV5-5 to TRBJ2-2, with 7 bases lining up with TRBD1. This CDR3 is built from 14 residues. Per the germline V gene, CDR1 is SGHKS and CDR2 is YYEKEE (reference sequence). Losses at the gene ends were 1 base for V and 7 bases for J; bases not matched to a gene: 4. The chain's CDR3 is CASSLTGVGGELFF. The CDR3 DNA follows: TGTGCCAGCAGCTTGACAGGGGTCGGCGGGGAGCTGTTTTTT.